The 15 T cell receptor beta chains below come from one sample, sequenced in a study of shared clonotypes between healthy human individuals. Using immunoSEQ multiplex PCR, the repertoire was profiled, and TCRdb retains in-frame clones only, with some absent. Of approximately 2.5 million clones listed, 93% were seen once; the top ten hold around 0.4%. What was sequenced was naive CD4+ T cells from PBMCs. Documented subset: CD45RA+ positively selected. The receptors derive from a man younger than 35 in good health. Some clones in this sample may be carry-over from other donors' samples.

This clone showed up just a few times. The chain carries TRBV18 and TRBJ2-1; the D is unclear. The CDR3 loop spans 13 amino acids. Germline CDR1 is KGHSH and CDR2 is LQKENI. Trimming pared 3 bases from V and 8 bases from J, leaving 11 bases between. The CDR3 is CASSPSQVDEQFF. For the CDR3, the DNA is TGTGCCAGCTCACCTTCCCAAGTCGATGAGCAGTTCTTC. The full variable domain, its missing parts supplied by reference TRBV18 and TRBJ2-1, is NAGVMQNPRHLVRRRGQEARLRCSPMKGHSHVYWYRQLPEEGLKFMVYLQKENIIDESGMPKERFSAEFPKEGPSILRIQQVVRGDSAAYFCASSPSQVDEQFFGPGTRLTVL.

The chain joins TRBV6-6 to TRBJ2-7, with 9 bases lining up with TRBD2. V gave up 6 bases and J gave up 4 bases; unmatched junction bases: 13. This CDR3 is 16 amino acids long. The germline CDR1 and CDR2 sequences are MNHNY and SVGAGI (reference sequence). The CDR3 nucleotides are TGTGCCAGCAGAACAGCCGGGACTAGCTTTTTGTACGAGCAGTACTTC. Translated, it gives CASRTAGTSFLYEQYF.

The genes are TRBV15 and TRBJ2-7; 8 nucleotides align to TRBD2. CDR1 is LNHNV, CDR2 YYDKDF, per germline (reference sequence). The V and J ends lost 0 bases and 1 base, in that order; junction bases with no gene match: 5. CDR3 length: 16 residues. CDR3 amino acids: CATSRDVGGRSYEQYF. The CDR3, as DNA: TGTGCCACCAGCAGAGATGTCGGCGGGAGGTCCTACGAGCAGTACTTC. The whole variable domain, remainder taken from reference TRBV15 and TRBJ2-7, is DAMVIQNPRYQVTQFGKPVTLSCSQTLNHNVMYWYQQKSSQAPKLLFHYYDKDFNNEADTPDNFQSRRPNTSFCFLDIRSPGLGDTAMYLCATSRDVGGRSYEQYFGPGTRLTVT.

This sequence joins TRBV28 and TRBJ1-5; 8 nucleotides match TRBD1. V shed 8 bases, J shed 5 bases, and the junction held 8 bases outside the gene matches. Germline values: CDR1 MDHEN, CDR2 SYDVKM. This CDR3 has 14 amino acids. The CDR3 reads CASQGADLHQPQHF. The CDR3 DNA is TGTGCCAGCCAGGGGGCAGACCTCCATCAGCCCCAGCATTTT.

J is TRBJ2-7 and V is TRBV19; 8 bases match TRBD2. CDR3 size: 15 residues. Germline V gene sequence: CDR1 LNHDA, CDR2 SQIVND (reference sequence). J gave up 3 bases and V 3 bases, and 7 bases lay outside the gene matches. The CDR3 nucleotides are TGTGCCAGTAGTATCGGGAGGGACACGAACTACGAGCAGTACTTC. Its translation is CASSIGRDTNYEQYF.

CDR3 amino acids: CASSLVLGPKNEQFF. The CDR3 DNA follows: TGTGCCAGCAGCTTAGTTTTGGGACCGAAGAATGAGCAGTTCTTC. The genes are TRBV7-9 and TRBJ2-1; the D call may be TRBD1 or TRBD2 (5 bases each). This CDR3 has 15 residues. V dropped 1 base and J dropped 7 bases, with 14 bases sitting between them. The germline CDR1 and CDR2 sequences are SEHNR and FQNEAQ (reference sequence).

With respect to this clone: Different DNA sequences within this sample yield the same CDR3. This chain links TRBV30 with TRBJ2-1; D might be TRBD1 (6 bases). The CDR3 sequence is 13 residues long. Germline CDR1 reads GTSNPN; CDR2 reads SVGIG (reference sequence). V was clipped by 0 bases and J by 4 bases, with 7 bases between them. CDR3 amino acids: CAWSVDRYNEQFF. As DNA, the CDR3 is TGTGCCTGGAGTGTTGACAGGTACAATGAGCAGTTCTTC.

This chain's CDR3 is CASSERGQGGTGELFF. The CDR3 nucleotides are TGTGCCAGCAGTGAGAGGGGACAGGGCGGCACCGGGGAGCTGTTTTTT. V is TRBV2 and J is TRBJ2-2; 9 bases are a match to TRBD1. The CDR3 totals 16 residues. Looked up from germline, CDR1 is SNHLY and CDR2 is FYNNEI. Germline trimming cut 3 bases from V and 4 bases from J; bases unmatched to any gene: 6.

The CDR3, as DNA: TGTGCCAGCAGGGCCCAAAGGGGAGTTCCATCGGAGTTCTTC. Protein sequence: CASRAQRGVPSEFF. The gene calls are TRBV25-1 and TRBJ2-1; the D call may be TRBD1 or TRBD2 (5 bases each). CDR3 size: 14 residues. CDR1 is MGHDK, CDR2 SYGVNS, per germline. The germline V and J ends were trimmed by 6 bases and 14 bases, with 23 bases remaining between them.

The chain links TRBV5-1 to TRBJ2-5; 11 bases fit TRBD2. The CDR3 runs to 16 residues. Trimming took 4 bases from V and 4 from J; bases not matched to a gene: 9. Germline-derived CDR1 and CDR2 are SGHRS and YFSETQ. The CDR3, as DNA: TGCGCCAGCAGCCTGCTTCTAGCGGGAGGTCTAGAGACCCAGTACTTC. Residues: CASSLLLAGGLETQYF.

V usage is TRBV4-2 and J usage is TRBJ2-1, with D unclear. Germline V CDR1 and CDR2: LGHNA, YNFKEQ. The CDR3 sequence is 15 residues long. The V end was cut by 0 bases, the J end by 2 bases, with 8 bases between. DNA for the CDR3: TGTGCCAGCAGCCAAGATGCGCTAGCCTACAATGAGCAGTTCTTC. This sequence encodes CASSQDALAYNEQFF.

As for this clone: Different DNA sequences within this sample yield the same CDR3. The V call is TRBV28, the J call TRBJ1-5; 8 bases line up with TRBD1. There are 14 residues in the CDR3. The trim removed 2 bases at V and 5 bases at J, leaving 2 bases unmatched. CDR1 and CDR2 from the germline V gene are MDHEN and SYDVKM. The CDR3 loop is CASSLHRGDQPQHF. CDR3 nucleotides: TGTGCCAGCAGTTTACACAGGGGGGATCAGCCCCAGCATTTT.

The chain carries TRBV10-3 and TRBJ1-1; no clear D. Germline V lookup: CDR1 ENHRY, CDR2 SYGVKD. This CDR3 has 14 residues. Deletions cut 3 bases from V and 1 base from J, with 9 bases between. DNA of the CDR3: TGTGCCATCAGTGATGGGAGAGCGAACACTGAAGCTTTCTTT. It specifies CAISDGRANTEAFF.

This clone came up a few times. V and J are TRBV19 and TRBJ1-1; D remains ambiguous. V was pared by 7 bases and J by 0 bases, with 12 bases between. This CDR3 has 14 amino acids. Germline-derived CDR1 and CDR2 are LNHDA and SQIVND (reference sequence). The CDR3 DNA reads TGTGCCAGTACCTACACGCTGATGAACACTGAAGCTTTCTTT. Translated, it gives CASTYTLMNTEAFF.

The chain links TRBV27 to TRBJ1-4; tentatively, D is TRBD1 (5 bases). The V end was cut by 3 bases, the J end by 7 bases, with 12 bases between. Germline loops: CDR1 MNHEY, CDR2 SMNVEV (reference sequence). The CDR3 is 14 residues long. CDR3 in amino acids: CASSFGRGGEKLFF. The CDR3 nucleotides are TGTGCCAGCAGTTTTGGGAGGGGTGGTGAAAAACTGTTTTTT.